This entry features one TCR beta chain sequence. This clonotype was counted ten times or more. No cognate antigen has been identified for it. No base qualities exist here, and no much larger clone lies one base off it. These data are taken from a study of regulatory T cells in long-lasting Graves disease (dated by TCRdb to the early 2020s). Some background on the complete study: Persistent Graves' disease was defined as antithyroid drug treatment for over 5 years with persistently positive TSH receptor autoantibodies. This study used TCR sequencing and RNA sequencing of peripheral blood to compare persistent Graves' disease patients against newly diagnosed Graves' disease patients. The study took place in China and was registered as a clinical trial. TCR sequencing covered approximately 13 persistent and roughly 20 newly diagnosed Graves' disease patients, around 35 samples in total. On average, persistent Graves' disease patients in the clinical cohort had been on antithyroid drugs for approximately ten years. Broader findings and caveats from the paper: Compared with newly diagnosed patients, persistent Graves' disease patients had lower TCR Shannon entropy and fewer highly expanded clones, which suggests clonal expansion. The small sample size was acknowledged by the authors as a limitation that may reduce accuracy. Peripheral blood alone was examined, since thyroid tissue, which constituted the primary lesion, could not be accessed. TRBV28, TRBJ1-2 and TRBJ2-5 were preferentially used in persistent disease, while TRBV20-1 and TRBJ2-1 were favored in newly diagnosed disease. Patients with persistent disease shared more public clonotypes (approximately 2,500) than newly diagnosed patients did (approximately 970). Sequencing and analysis were restricted to the TCR beta chain.

Reading the label with the study, this specimen's time point is: persistent/refractory GD, antithyroid drugs over 5 years with positive TRAb. For both TCR sequencing and RNA sequencing, RNA was extracted from PBMCs using TRIzol. Graves' disease was diagnosed according to American Thyroid Association guidelines. Patients for the study were recruited at an endocrinology department in Xi'an, China. From each patient, 7.5 to 10 milliliters of peripheral blood was collected into an EDTA anticoagulant tube. Ficoll Paque Plus density gradient separation was used to isolate PBMCs, and no further T cell sorting was done. An Agilent 2100 Bioanalyzer and agarose gel were used to check RNA quality, and a NanoDrop 2000 was used to measure RNA concentration. The library relied on multiplex PCR. The sequencer was an Illumina HiSeq 4000. iRepertoire HTBI primers and Arm-PCR amplification of CDR3 regions were used to construct TCR beta libraries. Before sequencing, the PCR products went through gel purification. Processing in the source paper ran as follows. Gene usage analysis of CDR3 amino acid clonotypes relied on the 60 or so TRBV and more than twelve TRBJ segments identified across samples. COPE and FqMerger were used to merge the filtered high-quality paired reads into contigs. BLAST was used to align contigs to the IMGT TRBV, TRBD and TRBJ reference genes, and CDR3 was defined following IMGT. Clonotypes above 0.1% frequency were classified as highly expanded clones. Shannon entropy was used to measure repertoire diversity, and the Gini coefficient was used to measure V-J evenness. Public clonotypes were defined as clonotypes shared by more than one individual. Using fastp trimming at Q25 and MiXCR clonotype assembly, TCRdb reanalyzed the public sequencing data and kept in-frame beta chains. Identical CDR3 protein sequences are pooled into one entry, listed with their most common genes and DNA. The V and J calls and clone size come from TCRdb's table, not from the authors' own analysis. The table for this sample lists around 400,000 distinct CDR3 sequences; about 23% of them were counted only once. Together, the top ten hold 25% to 35% of the sample.

The V end gives up 5 bases and the J end 7 bases, leaving 10 bases in the junction not matched to a gene. From its cysteine to its phenylalanine, the CDR3 spans 14 amino acids. Only CDR3 DNA remains: 42 bases, in frame from the first base. This sequence uses TRBV12-3 or TRBV12-4 and TRBJ2-7; 8 central bases correspond to TRBD1. The sequencing used peripheral blood mononuclear cells (PBMCs), collected when the disease was refractory, from a patient treated with antithyroid drugs. This TCR came from a woman aged 35 to 49 with Graves disease. Donor details come from another sample of the same person, matched by shared clones. In nucleotide form, the sequence is TGTGCCAGCAGTCCCACTGCAGGGGGCGGGGAGCAGTACTTC. This gives the protein CASSPTAGGGEQYF.